The 29 T cell receptor beta chains listed next were all sequenced from one sample in a study of blood T cell repertoires in COVID-19. Assay: immunoSEQ multiplex PCR; the TCRdb copy retains only in-frame clones and omits some. The repertoire includes approximately 280,000 clones, around 85% of them detected once, and approximately 11% sits in the top ten. Sequencing was done on a sample of peripheral blood. The receptors stem from a woman between 65 and 79 years old with acute or convalescent COVID-19.

The gene calls are TRBV5-4 and TRBJ2-7; a weak D match, TRBD1 (6 bases). V was clipped by 4 bases and J by 3 bases, with 8 bases between them. The CDR3 runs to 12 residues. Germline V gene data show CDR1 as SGHNT and CDR2 as YYREEE (reference sequence). The CDR3 is CASSKDSYEQYF. CDR3 in DNA: TGTGCCAGCAGCAAGGACAGCTACGAGCAGTACTTC.

The V gene is TRBV4-2, the J gene TRBJ2-2, with 10 bases matching TRBD1. Germline V gives CDR1 LGHNA, CDR2 YNFKEQ. The V segment lost 1 base and the J segment 5 bases; nucleotides outside the gene matches: 7. This CDR3 has 17 residues. The CDR3 DNA reads as TGTGCCAGCAGCCAAGCGCCGGGACAGGGGAATACCGGGGAGCTGTTTTTT. Translation: CASSQAPGQGNTGELFF.

V usage is TRBV28 and J usage is TRBJ2-7; 10 nucleotides line up with TRBD1. Germline CDR1 reads MDHEN; CDR2 reads SYDVKM. The junction had 5 bases not matched to a gene; V was cut back by 1 base and J by 2 bases. This CDR3 region has 16 residues. CDR3 nucleotide sequence: TGTGCCAGCAGTTTATTCCGGACAGGGGGTACCTACGAGCAGTACTTC. Protein sequence: CASSLFRTGGTYEQYF.

For this clone: The sample contains more than one DNA sequence encoding this CDR3. The chain recombines TRBV10-3 with TRBJ2-2, with 7 bases fitting TRBD1. Germline CDR1 and CDR2: ENHRY and SYGVKD. This CDR3 region has 15 residues. With V trimmed by 9 bases and J by 0 bases, 7 bases remained unmatched. In DNA, the CDR3 is TGTGCCATACGACCGGGACAGACGAACACCGGGGAGCTGTTTTTT. It codes for CAIRPGQTNTGELFF.

V and J are TRBV29-1 and TRBJ1-1, with D possibly being TRBD1 (5 bases). Germline lookup yields CDR1 SQVTM and CDR2 ANQGSEA. The CDR3 totals 13 residues. V lost 6 bases and J lost 5, with 16 bases in between. The DNA for the CDR3 is TGCAGCGTCCGCCCTTACGGGGGAACTGAAGCTTTCTTT. Translation gives CSVRPYGGTEAFF.

This chain connects TRBV5-1 to TRBJ2-3; 10 bases match TRBD2. V lost 3 bases and J lost 0; bases outside the gene matches: 7. The V gene's germline CDR1 is SGHRS and CDR2 YFSETQ. The CDR3 covers 17 residues. The CDR3 loop is CASSSFSGGPSTDTQYF. In DNA, the CDR3 is TGCGCCAGCAGCTCCTTTAGCGGGGGGCCTAGCACAGATACGCAGTATTTT. The full variable domain, in which reference TRBV5-1 and TRBJ2-3 provide the parts outside the CDR3, is KAGVTQTPRYLIKTRGQQVTLSCSPISGHRSVSWYQQTPGQGLQFLFEYFSETQRNKGNFPGRFSGRQFSNSRSEMNVSTLELGDSALYLCASSSFSGGPSTDTQYFGPGTRLTVL.

The rearrangement links TRBV4-1 to TRBJ1-6, with a tentative D call TRBD1 (5 bases). V lost 1 base and J lost 11, with 12 bases in between. The CDR3 runs to 14 residues. Germline CDR1 is MGHRA and CDR2 is YSYEKL. The CDR3 region is CASSQAAGIPPLHF. The CDR3 DNA sequence: TGCGCCAGCAGCCAAGCCGCAGGGATCCCACCCCTCCACTTT.

The chain joins TRBV2 to TRBJ1-5; D might be TRBD1 (6 bases). The V end lost 0 bases, the J end lost 15 bases, and 21 bases lay between the germline ends. This CDR3 is 15 amino acids long. Germline V lookup: CDR1 SNHLY, CDR2 FYNNEI. The CDR3: CASSEARIGTGRPHF. The CDR3 nucleotides are TGTGCCAGCAGTGAAGCTCGCATCGGTACAGGGCGGCCGCATTTT.

The chain links TRBV19 to TRBJ1-2, with D unresolved. This CDR3 has 12 amino acids. Germline-derived CDR1 and CDR2 are LNHDA and SQIVND (reference sequence). V gave up 5 bases and J gave up 11 bases, with 15 bases separating them. CDR3 in amino acids: CASSAPKGAYTF. The CDR3 DNA reads as TGTGCCAGTAGTGCCCCCAAAGGAGCGTACACCTTC.

This clone was recorded once. The chain couples TRBV11-2 to TRBJ2-3, with D possibly matching TRBD2 (6 bases). CDR1 and CDR2 from the germline V gene are SGHAT and FQNNGV. V was cut by 8 bases and J by 4 bases, with 16 bases left in between. The CDR3 consists of 14 residues. CDR3 bases: TGTGCCAGCGTTTTACTGCCGGGGGCAGATACGCAGTATTTT. Translating it yields CASVLLPGADTQYF.

This clone appeared a single time. This chain uses TRBV18 with TRBJ1-2; 8 nucleotides align to TRBD1. The CDR3 sequence is 16 residues long. V was pared by 3 bases and J by 7 bases, with 13 bases of the junction left unmatched. Germline V gives CDR1 KGHSH, CDR2 LQKENI. As DNA, the CDR3 is TGTGCCAGCTCACCGTCGCCGGGACAGGATCGCCGTGGCTACACCTTC. This encodes CASSPSPGQDRRGYTF.

The rearrangement uses TRBV6-5 and TRBJ1-5; TRBD1 might be the D (5 bases). V was cut by 9 bases and J by 5 bases, with 14 bases left in between. There are 13 residues in the CDR3. Per the germline V gene, CDR1 is MNHEY and CDR2 is SVGAGI. CDR3 sequence: CASDQAGDQPQHF. CDR3 DNA: TGTGCCAGTGATCAGGCGGGGGATCAGCCCCAGCATTTT.

The chain joins TRBV2 to TRBJ2-7, with 8 bases that match TRBD1. V was pared by 5 bases and J by 3 bases, with 9 bases of the junction left unmatched. This CDR3 contains 15 residues. The germline V gene has CDR1 SNHLY and CDR2 FYNNEI. CDR3 sequence: CASSSDRGQLYEQYF. The CDR3 bases are TGTGCCAGCAGTTCCGACAGGGGCCAACTCTACGAGCAGTACTTC.

The chain combines TRBV5-6 with TRBJ2-2; D is perhaps TRBD1 (6 bases). This CDR3 spans 15 amino acids. The V gene's germline CDR1 is SGHDT and CDR2 YYEEEE. With 0 bases removed from V and 4 bases from J, the gap between germline ends came to 10 bases. The DNA for the CDR3 is TGTGCCAGCAGCTTGGTAGGGGGTGCCACCGGGGAGCTGTTTTTT. Encoded protein: CASSLVGGATGELFF.

The J gene is TRBJ2-3, the V gene TRBV5-4; D possibly corresponds to TRBD1 (6 bases). Trimming removed 4 bases from V and 1 base from J, with 13 bases in between. Looked up from germline, CDR1 is SGHNT and CDR2 is YYREEE (reference sequence). The length of the CDR3 is 15 residues. CDR3 sequence: CASSPQGWGTDTQYF. CDR3 sequence (DNA): TGTGCCAGCAGCCCCCAGGGGTGGGGCACAGATACGCAGTATTTT.

J is TRBJ2-2 and V is TRBV5-1, with D unresolved. V dropped 4 bases and J dropped 1 base, with 5 bases sitting between them. Germline assignment: CDR1 SGHRS and CDR2 YFSETQ. This CDR3 region has 13 residues. The CDR3 here is CASSTGNTGELFF. The CDR3 DNA follows: TGCGCCAGCAGCACGGGGAACACCGGGGAGCTGTTTTTT.

The CDR3 nucleotides are TGTGCCAGTCAGAGAGCGGGGGTTCTCCAAGAGACCCAGTACTTC. It encodes CASQRAGVLQETQYF. V is TRBV19 and J is TRBJ2-5, with TRBD2 matching 8 bases. Germline CDR1 LNHDA, CDR2 SQIVND (reference sequence). This CDR3 has 15 amino acids. Trimming at V came to 8 bases and at J to 1 base, leaving 9 bases not matched to a gene. Combining the CDR3 with reference TRBV19 and TRBJ2-5 gives the whole variable domain DGGITQSPKYLFRKEGQNVTLSCEQNLNHDAMYWYRQDPGQGLRLIYYSQIVNDFQKGDIAEGYSVSREKKESFPLTVTSAQKNPTAFYLCASQRAGVLQETQYFGPGTRLLVL.

The rearrangement links TRBV6-5 to TRBJ2-4; 10 nucleotides align to TRBD1. The V and J ends lost 5 bases and 7 bases, in that order; junction bases with no gene match: 5. In germline, CDR1 is MNHEY, CDR2 SVGAGI. The CDR3 loop spans 14 amino acids. The CDR3 coding sequence is TGTGCCAGCAGTACGGGACAGGGGTCGAACATTCAGTACTTC. Translating gives CASSTGQGSNIQYF.

This chain links TRBV19 with TRBJ2-1; 8 bases map to TRBD2. The CDR3 runs 15 residues. CDR1 LNHDA and CDR2 SQIVND come from the germline V gene (reference sequence). V was clipped by 5 bases and J by 6 bases; unmatched bases: 9. The CDR3 sequence: CASSPFRGGPNEQFF. The CDR3 DNA is TGTGCCAGTAGTCCCTTTCGGGGGGGCCCCAATGAGCAGTTCTTC. The complete variable domain, with remaining parts taken from reference TRBV19 and TRBJ2-1, reads DGGITQSPKYLFRKEGQNVTLSCEQNLNHDAMYWYRQDPGQGLRLIYYSQIVNDFQKGDIAEGYSVSREKKESFPLTVTSAQKNPTAFYLCASSPFRGGPNEQFFGPGTRLTVL.

This chain uses TRBV6-1 with TRBJ2-2; 9 bases align to TRBD1. The CDR3 has 14 residues. Germline CDR1 is MNHNS and CDR2 is SASEGT. The V and J ends lost 6 bases and 4 bases, in that order; junction bases with no gene match: 3. The CDR3 DNA sequence: TGTGCCAGCAGGTGGGACAGGGCCACCGGGGAGCTGTTTTTT. Residues: CASRWDRATGELFF.

This chain connects TRBV9 to TRBJ2-5; TRBD2 might be the D (6 bases). The CDR3 loop spans 15 amino acids. Germline V gives CDR1 SGDLS, CDR2 YYNGEE. Trimming cost V 0 bases and J 5 bases, with 14 bases left between them. CDR3 DNA: TGTGCCAGCAGCGTAGTCGGGGGACCCTGGGAGACCCAGTACTTC. It encodes CASSVVGGPWETQYF. The full variable domain, with the rest looked up from reference TRBV9 and TRBJ2-5, is DSGVTQTPKHLITATGQRVTLRCSPRSGDLSVYWYQQSLDQGLQFLIQYYNGEERAKGNILERFSAQQFPDLHSELNLSSLELGDSALYFCASSVVGGPWETQYFGPGTRLLVL.

This chain links TRBV27 with TRBJ1-1, with TRBD1 as a possible D gene (6 bases). From germline, CDR1 is MNHEY and CDR2 SMNVEV (reference sequence). Trimming stripped 0 bases from V and 12 bases from J, with 17 bases between. The CDR3 contains 14 residues. The CDR3 reads CASSLSGGGTRTFF. The CDR3 region has the DNA TGTGCCAGCAGTTTATCAGGGGGGGGGACGAGAACTTTCTTT.

The chain links TRBV2 to TRBJ1-1, with TRBD1 as a possible D gene (6 bases). Trimming took 7 bases from V and 8 from J, leaving 20 bases between them. Germline V CDR1 and CDR2: SNHLY, FYNNEI. This CDR3 comprises 14 residues. The CDR3 nucleotides read TGTGCCAGCAATATGGGGGCGCAGGGGTACGAAGCTTTCTTT. Its translation: CASNMGAQGYEAFF.

The DNA of the CDR3 is TGCGCCAGCAGCTTAGGGGCGAGGAATGAAAAACTGTTTTTT. The encoded protein is CASSLGARNEKLFF. The chain joins TRBV4-1 to TRBJ1-4, with a weak D call TRBD1 (5 bases). The V and J ends lost 5 bases and 5 bases respectively, with 12 bases between them. This CDR3 spans 14 amino acids. The V gene's germline CDR1 is MGHRA and CDR2 YSYEKL.

The V and J genes are TRBV7-2 and TRBJ2-2; the match to TRBD1 covers 7 bases. With 5 bases clipped from V and 2 bases from J, the junction kept 5 bases outside the gene matches. The CDR3 loop spans 15 amino acids. Germline V gives CDR1 SGHTA, CDR2 FQGNSA. The CDR3 DNA reads TGTGCCAGCAGCACACACAGGGGCAACACCGGGGAGCTGTTTTTT. Protein: CASSTHRGNTGELFF.

The genes are TRBV19 and TRBJ1-1; D not resolved. Germline-derived CDR1 and CDR2 are LNHDA and SQIVND (reference sequence). Between the trimmed V and J ends, which lost 7 bases and 0 bases, there was a span of 12 bases. CDR3 length: 14 residues. The chain's CDR3 is CASIPRGMNTEAFF. DNA for the CDR3: TGTGCCAGTATTCCACGAGGCATGAACACTGAAGCTTTCTTT.

V and J are TRBV3-1 (or the pseudogene TRBV3-2) and TRBJ2-1; D gene uncertain. Germline CDR1 is LGHDT and CDR2 is YNNKEL (reference sequence). The CDR3 is 15 residues long. The V and J ends lost 2 bases and 0 bases respectively, with 8 bases between them. The CDR3 region is CASSQNFNSYNEQFF. CDR3 nucleotides: TGTGCCAGCAGCCAAAACTTTAACTCCTACAATGAGCAGTTCTTC.

The CDR3 region is CASSQRGGDDTQYF. The CDR3 DNA follows: TGTGCCAGCAGCCAACGGGGGGGCGATGATACGCAGTATTTT. This chain joins TRBV21-1 and TRBJ2-3; TRBD2 is the table's D call and was not checked against the DNA. TRBV21-1 has pseudogene status. This CDR3 is 14 amino acids long.

The rearrangement uses TRBV2 and TRBJ2-1, with 14 bases identical to TRBD2. J was trimmed by 8 bases and V by 9 bases; bases with no gene match: 3. CDR1 SNHLY and CDR2 FYNNEI come from the germline V gene. This CDR3 contains 13 residues. CDR3 sequence (DNA): TGTGCCAGGACTAGCGGGGGGGCATATGAGCAGTTCTTC. Protein: CARTSGGAYEQFF.